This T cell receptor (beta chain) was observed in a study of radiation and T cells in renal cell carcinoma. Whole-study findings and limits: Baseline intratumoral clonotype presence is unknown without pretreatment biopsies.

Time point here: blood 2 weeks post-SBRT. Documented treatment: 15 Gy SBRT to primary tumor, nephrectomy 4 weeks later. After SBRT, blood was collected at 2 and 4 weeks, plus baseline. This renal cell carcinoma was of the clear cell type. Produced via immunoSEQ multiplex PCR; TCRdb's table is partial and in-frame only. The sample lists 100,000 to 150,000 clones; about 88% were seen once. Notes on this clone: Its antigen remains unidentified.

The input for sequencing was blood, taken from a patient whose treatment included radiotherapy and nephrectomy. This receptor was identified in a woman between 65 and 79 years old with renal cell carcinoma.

This chain's CDR3 is CASINGGGRTYEQYF. CDR3 DNA sequence: TGTGCCAGCATCAACGGGGGAGGGAGGACCTACGAGCAGTACTTC. The rearrangement links TRBV6-6 to TRBJ2-7; 7 bases match TRBD2. CDR3 size: 15 residues. Germline V lookup: CDR1 MNHNY, CDR2 SVGAGI (reference sequence). After removal of 7 bases from V and 2 bases from J, the junction contained 11 bases not matched to a gene.